This record covers a single T cell receptor (beta chain). The entry originates in a study of blood T cell repertoires in COVID-19. Produced via immunoSEQ multiplex PCR; TCRdb's table is partial and in-frame only. The sample comprises around 97,000 clones, 70% to 85% of which are singletons, and about 10% rests with the top ten. CDR3 size: 15 residues. CDR1 is MDHEN and CDR2 is SYDVKM in the germline V gene. J was trimmed by 8 bases and V by 2 bases; bases with no gene match: 9. The V gene is TRBV28, the J gene TRBJ1-2; 9 bases map to TRBD1. The receptor comes from a man aged 65-85 years with acute or convalescent COVID-19. Sequenced input: peripheral blood. The CDR3 sequence: CASSLGDRDLYGYTF. DNA of the CDR3: TGTGCCAGCAGTTTAGGGGACAGGGACCTATACGGCTACACCTTC.